This TCR beta chain was sequenced during a study of OX40 agonist ivuxolimab in advanced cancers. General study points: Dose levels from 0.1 to 3.0 mg/kg saw CD4+ and CD8+ blood T cells expand clonally by week 6. On average, a greater number of expanded clones characterised CD8+ T cells relative to CD4+.

Some clones are missing from TCRdb's copy, which holds only in-frame ones; the method was immunoSEQ multiplex PCR. There are 95,000 to 150,000 clones in the sample; approximately 92% occur only once, and approximately 0.15% lies in the top ten. On this clone itself: Its antigen remains unidentified.

With 1 base clipped from V and 4 bases from J, the junction kept 9 bases outside the gene matches. The germline CDR1 and CDR2 sequences are SGHRS and YFSETQ. CDR3 size: 16 residues. This receptor was identified in an adult with an advanced solid tumor such as melanoma, head and neck, liver or kidney cancer. V and J are TRBV5-1 and TRBJ2-5, with 8 bases matching TRBD1. The sequencing here drew on CD4+ or CD8+ T cells sorted from blood, taken in a trial of the OX40 agonist ivuxolimab. The CDR3 sequence is CASSLRDRGPGETQYF. CDR3 sequence (DNA): TGCGCCAGCAGCTTGCGTGACAGGGGTCCCGGAGAGACCCAGTACTTC.